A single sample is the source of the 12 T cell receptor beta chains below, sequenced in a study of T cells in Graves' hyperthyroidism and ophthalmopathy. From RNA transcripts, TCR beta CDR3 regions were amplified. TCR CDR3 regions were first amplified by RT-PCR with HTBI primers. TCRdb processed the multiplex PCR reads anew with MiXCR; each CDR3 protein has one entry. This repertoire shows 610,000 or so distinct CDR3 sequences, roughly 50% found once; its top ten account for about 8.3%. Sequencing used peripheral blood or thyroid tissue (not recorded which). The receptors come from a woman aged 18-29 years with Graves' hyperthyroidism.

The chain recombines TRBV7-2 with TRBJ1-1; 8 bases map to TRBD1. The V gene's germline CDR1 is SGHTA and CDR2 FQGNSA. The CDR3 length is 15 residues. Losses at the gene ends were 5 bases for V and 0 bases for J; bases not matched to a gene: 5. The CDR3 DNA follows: TGTGCCAGCAGCAATGGACAGGGTATGAACACTGAAGCTTTCTTT. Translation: CASSNGQGMNTEAFF.

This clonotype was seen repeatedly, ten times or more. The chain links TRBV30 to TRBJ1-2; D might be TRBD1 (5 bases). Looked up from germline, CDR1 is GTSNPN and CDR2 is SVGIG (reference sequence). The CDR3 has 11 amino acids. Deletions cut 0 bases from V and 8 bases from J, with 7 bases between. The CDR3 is CAWSVGVGYTF. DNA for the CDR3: TGTGCCTGGAGTGTGGGGGTGGGCTACACCTTC.

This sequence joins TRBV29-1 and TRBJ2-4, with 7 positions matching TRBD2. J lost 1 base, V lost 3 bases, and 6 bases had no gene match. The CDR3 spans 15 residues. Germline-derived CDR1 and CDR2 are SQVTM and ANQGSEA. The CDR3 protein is CSVEGGDPAKNIQYF. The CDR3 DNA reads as TGCAGCGTTGAGGGGGGGGACCCGGCCAAAAACATTCAGTACTTC.

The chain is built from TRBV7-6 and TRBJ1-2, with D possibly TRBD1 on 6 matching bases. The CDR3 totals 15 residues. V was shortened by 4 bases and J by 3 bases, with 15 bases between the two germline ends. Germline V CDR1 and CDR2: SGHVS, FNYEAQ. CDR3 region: CASSSGGASDYGYTF. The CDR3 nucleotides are TGTGCCAGCAGCTCTGGGGGCGCCTCTGACTATGGCTACACCTTC.

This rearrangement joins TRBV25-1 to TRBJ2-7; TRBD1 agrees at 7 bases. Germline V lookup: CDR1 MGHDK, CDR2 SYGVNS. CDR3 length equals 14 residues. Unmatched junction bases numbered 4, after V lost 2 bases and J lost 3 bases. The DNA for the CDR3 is TGTGCCAGCAGTGAAGGGGACAGAGTCTACGAGCAGTACTTC. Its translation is CASSEGDRVYEQYF.

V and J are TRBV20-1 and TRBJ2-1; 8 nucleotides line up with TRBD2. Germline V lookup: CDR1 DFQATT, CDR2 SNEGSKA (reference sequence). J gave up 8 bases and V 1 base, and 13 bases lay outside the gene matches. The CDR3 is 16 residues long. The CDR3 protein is CSARVVGGDTRDEQFF. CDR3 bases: TGCAGTGCTAGAGTGGTCGGGGGGGATACACGGGATGAGCAGTTCTTC.

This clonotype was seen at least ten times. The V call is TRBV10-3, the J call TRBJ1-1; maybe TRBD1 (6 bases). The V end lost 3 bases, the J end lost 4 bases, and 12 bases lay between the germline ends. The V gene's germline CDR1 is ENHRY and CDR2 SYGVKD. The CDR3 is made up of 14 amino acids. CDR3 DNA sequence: TGTGCCATCAGTGACCAGGGGTTGGGCACTGAAGCTTTCTTT. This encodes CAISDQGLGTEAFF.

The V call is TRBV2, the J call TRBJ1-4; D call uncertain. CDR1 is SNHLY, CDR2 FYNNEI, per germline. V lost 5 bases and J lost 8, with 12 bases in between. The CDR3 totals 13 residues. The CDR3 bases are TGTGCCAGCAGTCCCCGGGCCGGGGAAAAACTGTTTTTT. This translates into CASSPRAGEKLFF.

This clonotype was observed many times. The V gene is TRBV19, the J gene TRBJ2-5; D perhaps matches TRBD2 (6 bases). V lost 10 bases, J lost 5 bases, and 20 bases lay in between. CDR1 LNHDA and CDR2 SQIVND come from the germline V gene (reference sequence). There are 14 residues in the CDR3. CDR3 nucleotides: TGTGCCACCGCGGAGGGGAGCGTAAGGGAGACCCAGTACTTC. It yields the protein CATAEGSVRETQYF.

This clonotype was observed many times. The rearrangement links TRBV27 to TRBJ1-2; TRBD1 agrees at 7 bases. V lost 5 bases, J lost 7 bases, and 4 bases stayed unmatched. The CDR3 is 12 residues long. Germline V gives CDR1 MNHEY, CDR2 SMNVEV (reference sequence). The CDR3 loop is CASSQTGFGYTF. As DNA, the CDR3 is TGTGCCAGCAGTCAGACAGGGTTTGGCTACACCTTC.

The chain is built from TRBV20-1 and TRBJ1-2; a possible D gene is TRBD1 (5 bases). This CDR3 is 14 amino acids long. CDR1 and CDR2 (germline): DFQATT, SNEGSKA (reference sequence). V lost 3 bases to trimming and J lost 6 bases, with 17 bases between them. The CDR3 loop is CSASAFGGGDGYTF. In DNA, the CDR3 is TGCAGTGCTAGTGCTTTCGGGGGAGGGGATGGCTACACCTTC.

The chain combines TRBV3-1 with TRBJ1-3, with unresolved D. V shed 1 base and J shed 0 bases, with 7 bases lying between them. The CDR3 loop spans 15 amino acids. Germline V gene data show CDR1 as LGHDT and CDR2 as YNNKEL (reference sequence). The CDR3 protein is CASSQGADSGNTIYF. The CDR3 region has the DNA TGTGCCAGCAGCCAAGGGGCGGACTCTGGAAACACCATATATTTT.